This TCR beta chain was recovered during a study of cytomegalovirus exposure and HLA in healthy donors. General study points: Per a prior analysis, the majority of TCR beta V segments were productive roughly 87% or roughly 30% of the time. In a later analysis, TCR beta V- and J-gene trimming was associated with a missense DCLRE1C variant. Presence/absence analysis assumed near-uniform sequencing depth across donors. Upon later analysis, TCR association rates were observed to vary by HLA locus, being highest for DRB1 and lowest for HLA-C.

To note about this clone: No antigen is known for it. Other DNA sequences from this sample encode an identical CDR3 as well.

CDR1 is MNHEY and CDR2 is SVGAGI in the germline V gene. V was clipped by 5 bases and J by 1 base, with 5 bases between them. The CDR3 loop spans 12 amino acids. Primers included in the PCR were 60 Vbeta and 13 Jbeta primers. Generated by immunoSEQ multiplex PCR, the TCRdb table keeps only in-frame clones and is missing some. The sample has approximately 160,000 clones, 84% seen once. This sequence joins TRBV6-5 and TRBJ1-1; TRBD1 might be the D (5 bases). The sequence was collected from a girl aged 5-17 years in good health and CMV-seropositive. Sequencing was performed on PBMCs. CDR3 in DNA: TGTGCCAGCAGTCAGGGGAACACTGAAGCTTTCTTT. Protein product: CASSQGNTEAFF.